These 30 T cell receptor beta chains were all obtained from the same sample, sequenced in a study of blood T cells in healthy people across ages. The second PCR ran about 6 to 11 cycles with a sample-barcoded 5' primer and J-beta primers. MiXCR was run by TCRdb on the 5' RACE reads, yielding one entry per CDR3 protein. The table records roughly 900,000 distinct CDR3 sequences, 29% of them present only once. Source material: blood. These receptors came from an elderly woman in good health.

The chain has TRBV20-1 and TRBJ2-4; D call uncertain. Per germline, CDR1 DFQATT and CDR2 SNEGSKA (reference sequence). Trimming cost V 7 bases and J 1 base, with 11 bases left between them. This CDR3 is 13 amino acids long. The CDR3 bases are TGCAGTGGGAGTCATGCGGCCAAAAACATTCAGTACTTC. Translation: CSGSHAAKNIQYF.

This clonotype occurred many times. This sequence joins TRBV12-3 or TRBV12-4 and TRBJ1-2; D not certain. This CDR3 is built from 12 residues. Between the trimmed V and J ends, which lost 2 bases and 8 bases, there was a span of 9 bases. The chain's CDR3 is CASSLRGSGYTF. CDR3 in DNA: TGTGCCAGCAGTTTAAGAGGGAGCGGCTACACCTTC.

There are many counts of this clonotype. The chain recombines TRBV6-2 or TRBV6-3 with TRBJ2-4; the match to TRBD2 covers 8 bases. There are 15 residues in the CDR3. From germline, CDR1 is MNHEY and CDR2 SVGEGT. V lost 0 bases to trimming and J lost 9 bases; unmatched junction nucleotides: 7. The CDR3 coding sequence is TGTGCCAGCAGTTACTCCGGGAGGGCAGAGAGCATTCAGTACTTC. Translating it yields CASSYSGRAESIQYF.

This clonotype came up a few times. J is TRBJ2-1 and V is TRBV5-1; no clear D. Germline assignment: CDR1 SGHRS and CDR2 YFSETQ. This CDR3 is built from 13 residues. V was trimmed by 3 bases and J by 6 bases, leaving 10 bases between them. CDR3 sequence reads: CASSSLASNEQFF. Here the CDR3 DNA reads TGCGCCAGCAGCTCGTTGGCGAGCAATGAGCAGTTCTTC.

This clonotype was counted at least ten times. In DNA, the CDR3 is TGCGCCAGCAGGTCCGGACTAGCGGGGGCCCAGGGAGAGACCCAGTACTTC. Protein product: CASRSGLAGAQGETQYF. V usage is TRBV5-1 and J usage is TRBJ2-5; 13 nucleotides align to TRBD2. Trimming removed 5 bases from V and 4 bases from J; junction bases left unmatched: 11. Germline CDR1 is SGHRS and CDR2 is YFSETQ. This CDR3 contains 17 residues.

This clonotype was picked up one time. A read error may explain this, as a much larger clone is one base away. The rearrangement uses TRBV6-4 and TRBJ1-2; D is perhaps TRBD1 (6 bases). Trimming cost V 10 bases and J 6 bases, with 12 bases left between them. CDR1 and CDR2 (germline): MRHNA, SNTAGT. The CDR3 is 11 residues long. DNA of the CDR3: TGTGCCAACCCCGGACAGCATGGCTACACCTTC. This translates into CANPGQHGYTF.

Details on this clonotype: A single base separates this from a much larger clone, so it may be a read error. This chain joins TRBV6-5 and TRBJ2-5, with 8 bases aligning to TRBD1. The V gene end was trimmed by 7 bases and the J gene end by 5 bases; junction bases not matched to a gene: 9. CDR3 length: 14 amino acids. CDR1 and CDR2 from the germline V gene are MNHEY and SVGAGI. CDR3 amino acids: CASTDREARETQYF. The CDR3, as DNA: TGTGCCAGCACGGACAGGGAGGCGAGGGAGACCCAGTACTTC.

This clonotype appeared a single time. J is TRBJ1-1 and V is TRBV30, with TRBD1 as a possible D gene (6 bases). The ends were cut back, 5 bases at V and 2 bases at J, with 15 bases in the middle. Looked up from germline, CDR1 is GTSNPN and CDR2 is SVGIG (reference sequence). The CDR3 totals 14 residues. CDR3 sequence reads: CAWGSQGSNTEAFF. The CDR3 DNA follows: TGTGCCTGGGGCTCACAGGGAAGCAACACTGAAGCTTTCTTT.

This chain uses TRBV14 with TRBJ1-2; no firm D call. CDR1 is SGHDN and CDR2 is FVKESK in the germline V gene. CDR3 length: 14 residues. V lost 4 bases and J lost 6, with 15 bases in between. The CDR3 DNA follows: TGTGCCAGCAGCCCCCTACTTACCAAGAATGGCTACACCTTC. Protein product: CASSPLLTKNGYTF.

This clonotype was observed at least ten times. The chain is built from TRBV11-2 and TRBJ2-7, with TRBD2 matching 11 bases. Trimming removed 2 bases from V and 0 bases from J; junction bases left unmatched: 3. The CDR3 consists of 16 residues. Germline assignment: CDR1 SGHAT and CDR2 FQNNGV. The CDR3 here is CASSLTSGGNSYEQYF. CDR3 coding DNA: TGTGCCAGCAGCTTAACTAGCGGGGGCAACTCCTACGAGCAGTACTTC.

About this clonotype itself: At one boundary the junction diverges from the germline segment, which might be a read error. The rearrangement joins TRBV9 to TRBJ1-1; D gene ambiguous. Germline lookup yields CDR1 SGDLS and CDR2 YYNGEE. The CDR3 totals 13 residues. The CDR3 loop reads CASSSTINTDAFF. The CDR3 nucleotides are TGTGCCAGCAGCTCAACTATCAACACTGACGCTTTCTTT.

This clonotype has more than one count but fewer than ten. A much larger clone lies one base from this, so it may be a read error. This chain connects TRBV7-8 to TRBJ2-1; D remains ambiguous. The length of the CDR3 is 14 residues. CDR1 and CDR2 (germline): SGHVS, FQNEAQ. V was shortened by 6 bases and J by 6 bases, with 15 bases between the two germline ends. The CDR3 DNA sequence: TGTGCCAGCAGTCGAGCTTCCACCAGCAATGAGCAGTTCTTC. Protein: CASSRASTSNEQFF.

This clonotype was detected a few times. A read error is possible here, since a much larger clone lies one base away. Without the conserved terminal phenylalanine or tryptophan, this CDR3 likely stems from a read error. V gene TRBV6-4 combines with J gene TRBJ1-4; D might be TRBD1 (5 bases). The CDR3 sequence is 14 residues long. Germline V gives CDR1 MRHNA, CDR2 SNTAGT. With 7 bases removed from V and 4 bases from J, the gap between germline ends came to 13 bases. DNA of the CDR3: TGTGCCAGCATTTCAGGGATACATAATGAAAAACTGTTTTTG. Protein: CASISGIHNEKLFL.

This clonotype showed up many times. The chain employs TRBV29-1 and TRBJ1-2; TRBD1 agrees at 7 bases. The CDR3 spans 13 residues. V lost 7 bases, J lost 6 bases, and 11 bases stayed unmatched. Germline values: CDR1 SQVTM, CDR2 ANQGSEA. CDR3 residues: CSAAGGQGNGYTF. In DNA form, the CDR3 reads TGCAGCGCCGCAGGGGGGCAGGGTAATGGCTACACCTTC. The entire variable domain, with the rest obtained from reference TRBV29-1 and TRBJ1-2, is as follows: SAVISQKPSRDICQRGTSLTIQCQVDSQVTMMFWYRQQPGQSLTLIATANQGSEATYESGFVIDKFPISRPNLTFSTLTVSNMSPEDSSIYLCSAAGGQGNGYTFGSGTRLTVV.

This clonotype was found a few times. This chain links TRBV6-2 or TRBV6-3 with TRBJ2-1; TRBD1 agrees at 8 bases. With 5 bases clipped from V and 4 bases from J, the junction kept 4 bases outside the gene matches. CDR1 is MNHEY and CDR2 is SVGEGT in the germline V gene. The CDR3 has 14 residues. CDR3 protein: CASSPWDRYNEQFF. CDR3 DNA: TGTGCCAGCAGTCCATGGGACAGGTACAATGAGCAGTTCTTC.

V and J are TRBV24-1 and TRBJ2-5; TRBD1 aligns across 8 bases. The J segment lost 11 bases and the V segment lost 4 bases, leaving 17 bases of the junction unmatched. Germline CDR1 and CDR2: KGHDR and SFDVKD. The length of the CDR3 is 16 residues. The CDR3 DNA reads as TGTGCCACCAGTGAACTAGGACAGGGTAATTACAATGAGCAGTACTTC. Protein sequence: CATSELGQGNYNEQYF.

This clonotype was seen ten or more times. The genes are TRBV6-5 and TRBJ2-5; D is perhaps TRBD1 (6 bases). V lost 5 bases and J lost 11, with 21 bases in between. Germline lookup yields CDR1 MNHEY and CDR2 SVGAGI. The CDR3 covers 14 residues. Written as DNA, the CDR3 is TGTGCCAGCAGTGCCTGGGACACCACATGGCAGCAGTACTTC. The encoded protein is CASSAWDTTWQQYF.

The J gene is TRBJ1-2, the V gene TRBV12-3 or TRBV12-4, with D possibly being TRBD1 (6 bases). The V gene lost 6 bases and the J gene lost 6 bases, with 14 bases spanning the gap. The CDR3 has 13 residues. CDR3 protein: CASSQTTGHGYTF. In nucleotides, the CDR3 is TGTGCCAGCAGCCAGACTACAGGGCATGGCTACACCTTC.

At least ten counts were recorded for this clonotype. The chain uses TRBV6-6 and TRBJ2-3; TRBD1 might be the D (6 bases). This CDR3 has 14 residues. Germline CDR1 MNHNY, CDR2 SVGAGI (reference sequence). Trimming left V 4 bases short and J 6 bases short, with 14 bases between. The CDR3 is CASSLQGPPDTQYF. CDR3 nucleotide sequence: TGTGCCAGCAGTTTACAGGGCCCCCCTGATACGCAGTATTTT.

This clonotype was picked up many times. V is TRBV19 and J is TRBJ2-5; D remains unclear. The V end was cut by 1 base, the J end by 2 bases, with 5 bases between. The CDR3 spans 13 residues. The germline V gene has CDR1 LNHDA and CDR2 SQIVND (reference sequence). The CDR3 nucleotides read TGTGCCAGTAGTATAGGGGGTCAAGAGACCCAGTACTTC. Protein product: CASSIGGQETQYF.

This clonotype was found many times. V usage is TRBV7-8 and J usage is TRBJ2-1; D possibly corresponds to TRBD2 (5 bases). From germline, CDR1 is SGHVS and CDR2 FQNEAQ. This CDR3 contains 14 residues. Trimming stripped 1 base from V and 6 bases from J, with 10 bases between. The CDR3 sequence: CASSLVEGSNEQFF. The CDR3 nucleotides read TGTGCCAGCAGCTTAGTAGAGGGAAGCAATGAGCAGTTCTTC.

This clonotype was detected only a few times. The chain links TRBV30 to TRBJ1-1; 7 nucleotides agree with TRBD1. Germline V gene data show CDR1 as GTSNPN and CDR2 as SVGIG (reference sequence). There are 11 residues in the CDR3. V trimming: 5 bases; J trimming: 5 bases; junction bases outside the gene matches: 2. Written as DNA, the CDR3 is TGTGCCTGGGAGGGGGCAACTGAAGCTTTCTTT. Translation: CAWEGATEAFF.

This clonotype was detected many times. The chain has TRBV19 and TRBJ2-5, with D perhaps TRBD1 (6 bases). CDR1 is LNHDA, CDR2 SQIVND, per germline (reference sequence). This CDR3 contains 14 residues. The V end was cut by 5 bases, the J end by 5 bases, with 15 bases between. Here the CDR3 reads CASSEARGSETQYF. DNA of the CDR3: TGTGCCAGTAGTGAGGCCAGGGGCTCGGAGACCCAGTACTTC.

Concerning this clonotype itself: This may be a read error: a much more frequent sequence differs by one nucleotide. The chain couples TRBV20-1 to TRBJ2-5; 8 bases line up with TRBD1. This CDR3 region has 15 residues. V lost 1 base to trimming and J lost 1 base; unmatched junction nucleotides: 5. Germline CDR1 is DFQATT and CDR2 is SNEGSKA (reference sequence). CDR3 residues: CSARGAGTGQETQYF. CDR3 nucleotide sequence: TGCAGTGCTAGAGGGGCCGGGACAGGCCAAGAGACCCAGTACTTC.

This sequence joins TRBV7-9 and TRBJ1-2, with TRBD1 matching 7 bases. This CDR3 has 13 amino acids. V shed 6 bases and J 6 bases; nucleotides not matched to a gene: 7. Germline CDR1 and CDR2: SEHNR and FQNEAQ (reference sequence). CDR3 in amino acids: CASRATGDDGYTF. For the CDR3, the DNA is TGTGCCAGCAGGGCTACAGGGGATGATGGCTACACCTTC.

Concerning this clonotype itself: One junction end disagrees with the germline gene, perhaps due to a read error. The chain uses TRBV28 and TRBJ2-1; the D is unclear. This CDR3 has 14 amino acids. Germline CDR1 and CDR2: MDHEN and SYDVKM. CDR3 nucleotide sequence: TGTGCCAGCAGTTTTTGGGAATCCTACAATGAGCGGTTCTTC. Amino acids: CASSFWESYNERFF.

The chain couples TRBV7-9 to TRBJ1-4; D is ambiguous. V lost 5 bases and J lost 8, with 9 bases in between. CDR1 is SEHNR, CDR2 FQNEAQ, per germline (reference sequence). This CDR3 comprises 12 residues. The CDR3 sequence: CASSPSWEKLFF. For the CDR3, the DNA is TGTGCCAGCAGCCCAAGCTGGGAAAAACTGTTTTTT.

CDR3 sequence reads: CASSLMMVRGYTF. The CDR3 nucleotides are TGTGCCAGCAGCCTGATGATGGTTCGGGGCTACACCTTC. The J gene is TRBJ1-2, the V gene TRBV6-2 or TRBV6-3; D not certain. This CDR3 comprises 13 residues. V lost 6 bases, J lost 8 bases, and 16 bases lay in between. Germline V CDR1 and CDR2: MNHEY, SVGEGT.

The chain couples TRBV20-1 to TRBJ1-1, with TRBD1 matching 8 bases. With 4 bases clipped from V and 4 bases from J, the junction kept 5 bases outside the gene matches. The CDR3 is made up of 13 amino acids. The V gene's germline CDR1 is DFQATT and CDR2 SNEGSKA (reference sequence). The CDR3 region is CSAILQGATEAFF. The CDR3 bases are TGCAGTGCTATACTGCAGGGGGCCACTGAAGCTTTCTTT.

This clonotype was counted ten times or more. The chain combines TRBV7-9 with TRBJ2-7; 9 positions agree with TRBD2. Looked up from germline, CDR1 is SEHNR and CDR2 is FQNEAQ (reference sequence). This CDR3 spans 16 amino acids. The V segment lost 1 base and the J segment 2 bases; nucleotides outside the gene matches: 6. CDR3 sequence: CASSLVAGGGAYEQYF. DNA of the CDR3: TGTGCCAGCAGCTTAGTGGCGGGGGGGGGAGCCTACGAGCAGTACTTC.